This T cell receptor (beta chain) emerged from a study of T cells in Graves' hyperthyroidism and ophthalmopathy. TCR beta CDR3 region amplification was performed from RNA transcripts. In the first-round RT-PCR of the TCR CDR3, the HTBI primer set was used. TCRdb redid the calling of the multiplex PCR reads with MiXCR, one entry per CDR3 protein. The sample lists under 650,000 distinct CDR3 sequences, about 16% occurring once. Germline values: CDR1 SGDLS, CDR2 YYNGEE. V was cut by 3 bases and J by 10 bases, with 13 bases left in between. The CDR3 covers 12 residues. Graves' hyperthyroidism showing no ophthalmopathy progression within 18 months was considered stable. Clinicians diagnosed patients from clinical symptoms, serum thyroxine and TRAb, thyroid ultrasound and orbital computed tomography. Cells are PBMCs isolated from around 9.4 ml of fresh blood.

The receptor's source is a woman in her twenties or thirties with Graves' hyperthyroidism. This sequence joins TRBV9 and TRBJ2-5, with D possibly being TRBD2 (5 bases). The specimen sequenced was blood. Here the CDR3 reads CASSGERPIQYF. The CDR3 DNA reads TGTGCCAGCAGCGGGGAGCGGCCCATCCAGTACTTC. Full variable domain (rest looked up from reference TRBV9 and TRBJ2-5): DSGVTQTPKHLITATGQRVTLRCSPRSGDLSVYWYQQSLDQGLQFLIQYYNGEERAKGNILERFSAQQFPDLHSELNLSSLELGDSALYFCASSGERPIQYFGPGTRLLVL.